This T cell receptor beta chain was identified during a study of T cells in narcolepsy. Background on the study: Patients with NT1 or NT2 and healthy control donors were enrolled. The study's findings and limits: Healthy controls reportedly lacked the autoreactive clonotypes serially found in patients' blood. Autoreactive clone sequences were missing from some blood memory CD4+ repertoires. HCRT-specific and TRIB2-specific autoreactive clonotypes appeared among same-patient CSF and blood CD4+ clonotypes.

From germline, CDR1 is MNHEY and CDR2 SMNVEV (reference sequence). The V end was cut by 6 bases, the J end by 5 bases, with 13 bases between. This CDR3 region has 13 residues. Turning to this clone: Its antigen is not known.

This table comes from immunoSEQ multiplex PCR, and its TCRdb copy is limited to in-frame clones, with some not included. The data contain around 24,000 clones, about four fifths of them singletons. The sample was memory (CD45RA-) CD4+ T cells from blood. This TCR came from a human donor in good health. The V call is TRBV27, the J call TRBJ1-2, with D perhaps matching TRBD1 (6 bases). The CDR3 DNA sequence: TGTGCCAGCAGGACACAGGGAGAATATGGCTACACCTTC. Amino acids: CASRTQGEYGYTF.